This is a list of T cell receptor beta chains from one sample in a study of spatial heterogeneity in lung cancer. TCRdb re-called the 5' RACE reads through MiXCR, storing one row per CDR3 protein. The profile shows 16,000 or so distinct CDR3 sequences, over 6.5% of them singletons. The sequencing used lung tumor tissue, collected at surgery. The receptors shown here come from a female donor with early-stage non-small cell lung cancer. Both conserved end residues are part of each CDR3. D genes are given only for firm matches. Clone size is not always given. Where it is, it says once, few, many or a class for expanded clones.

v_call: TRBV12-3/TRBV12-4
j_call: TRBJ1-5
cdr3_length: 14
d_call: NA
clone_size: many
cdr3_aa: CASSLVEGLKPQHF
cdr3_nt: TGTGCCAGCAGCTTGGTGGAGGGGCTTAAGCCCCAGCATTTT

v_call: TRBV7-6
j_call: TRBJ2-3
cdr3_length: 13
d_call: TRBD2
clone_size: many
cdr3_aa: CASKRGGADTQYF
cdr3_nt: TGTGCCAGTAAGCGGGGGGGAGCAGATACGCAGTATTTT

v_call: TRBV4-2
j_call: TRBJ2-5
cdr3_length: 16
d_call: TRBD2
clone_size: many
cdr3_aa: CASSQDWSGGGETQYF
cdr3_nt: TGTGCCAGCAGCCAAGATTGGAGCGGGGGAGGAGAGACCCAGTACTTC

v_call: TRBV6-6
j_call: TRBJ1-4
cdr3_length: 14
d_call: NA
clone_size: many
cdr3_aa: CASSGGEVGEKLFF
cdr3_nt: TGTGCCAGCAGTGGGGGGGAAGTCGGGGAAAAACTGTTTTTT

v_call: TRBV29-1
j_call: TRBJ1-2
cdr3_length: 15
d_call: NA
clone_size: many
cdr3_aa: CSGGDPSLVNYGYTF
cdr3_nt: TGCAGCGGGGGGGACCCTTCCTTGGTGAACTATGGCTACACCTTC

v_call: TRBV28
j_call: TRBJ1-2
cdr3_length: 12
d_call: TRBD1
clone_size: many
cdr3_aa: CASSRGQSGYTF
cdr3_nt: TGTGCCAGCAGCAGGGGGCAAAGTGGCTACACCTTC

v_call: TRBV4-3
j_call: TRBJ2-5
cdr3_length: 15
d_call: NA
clone_size: many
cdr3_aa: CASSQGVWGQETQYF
cdr3_nt: TGCGCCAGCAGCCAAGGGGTTTGGGGCCAAGAGACCCAGTACTTC

v_call: TRBV5-1
j_call: TRBJ1-4
cdr3_length: 14
d_call: NA
clone_size: many
cdr3_aa: CASSSLVPDETLFF
cdr3_nt: TGCGCCAGCAGCTCACTGGTCCCGGATGAGACACTGTTTTTT

v_call: TRBV28
j_call: TRBJ1-5
cdr3_length: 13
d_call: NA
clone_size: NA
cdr3_aa: CASSLLIDWTQHF
cdr3_nt: TGTGCCAGCAGTCTGCTAATCGACTGGACTCAGCATTTT

v_call: TRBV2
j_call: TRBJ2-3
cdr3_length: 13
d_call: TRBD2
clone_size: few
cdr3_aa: CASSRGGRDTQYF
cdr3_nt: TGTGCCAGCAGCCGGGGGGGGCGAGATACGCAGTATTTT

v_call: TRBV4-1
j_call: TRBJ2-1
cdr3_length: 12
d_call: NA
clone_size: NA
cdr3_aa: CASSQVVDEQFF
cdr3_nt: TGCGCCAGCAGCCAAGTGGTCGATGAGCAGTTCTTC

v_call: TRBV10-1
j_call: TRBJ2-2
cdr3_length: 14
d_call: NA
clone_size: few
cdr3_aa: CASSRTANTGELFF
cdr3_nt: TGCGCCAGCAGTAGGACGGCGAACACCGGGGAGCTGTTTTTT

v_call: TRBV7-9
j_call: TRBJ2-5
cdr3_length: 15
d_call: NA
clone_size: NA
cdr3_aa: CASSLGASGGETQYF
cdr3_nt: TGTGCCAGCAGCTTAGGAGCCTCTGGGGGAGAGACCCAGTACTTC

v_call: TRBV29-1
j_call: TRBJ1-1
cdr3_length: 12
d_call: NA
clone_size: many
cdr3_aa: CSARGGATEAFF
cdr3_nt: TGCAGCGCCCGGGGGGGGGCCACCGAAGCTTTCTTT

v_call: TRBV20-1
j_call: TRBJ2-6
cdr3_length: 13
d_call: NA
clone_size: many
cdr3_aa: CSAQQGGANVLTF
cdr3_nt: TGCAGTGCCCAACAGGGTGGGGCCAACGTCCTGACTTTC

v_call: TRBV7-3
j_call: TRBJ2-1
cdr3_length: 18
d_call: TRBD2
clone_size: many
cdr3_aa: CASSLIGSRPSGGDEQFF
cdr3_nt: TGTGCCAGCAGCTTAATCGGTTCGCGGCCTAGCGGGGGCGATGAGCAGTTCTTC

v_call: TRBV28
j_call: TRBJ1-5
cdr3_length: 13
d_call: NA
clone_size: many
cdr3_aa: CASSAQGYQPQHF
cdr3_nt: TGTGCCAGCAGCGCCCAGGGATATCAGCCCCAGCATTTT

v_call: TRBV3-1
j_call: TRBJ1-2
cdr3_length: 14
d_call: TRBD1
clone_size: many
cdr3_aa: CASSQGNRDSERLF
cdr3_nt: TGTGCCAGCAGCCAAGGTAACCGGGACAGCGAACGGCTTTTC

v_call: TRBV12-5
j_call: TRBJ2-7
cdr3_length: 11
d_call: TRBD2
clone_size: many
cdr3_aa: CASGGSYEQYF
cdr3_nt: TGTGCTAGCGGGGGGTCCTACGAGCAGTACTTC

v_call: TRBV5-1
j_call: TRBJ2-7
cdr3_length: 15
d_call: NA
clone_size: medium-sized
cdr3_aa: CASSLASAQPYEQYF
cdr3_nt: TGCGCCAGCAGCTTGGCCTCAGCCCAGCCCTACGAGCAGTACTTC

v_call: TRBV12-3/TRBV12-4
j_call: TRBJ1-1
cdr3_length: 16
d_call: NA
clone_size: many
cdr3_aa: CASSPGGRATNTEAFF
cdr3_nt: TGTGCCAGCAGTCCCGGGGGACGGGCCACGAACACTGAAGCTTTCTTT

v_call: TRBV14
j_call: TRBJ1-6
cdr3_length: 15
d_call: TRBD1
clone_size: many
cdr3_aa: CASSQAQGGYSPLHF
cdr3_nt: TGTGCCAGCAGCCAAGCACAGGGGGGTTATTCACCCCTCCACTTT

v_call: TRBV21-1
j_call: TRBJ1-5
cdr3_length: 15
d_call: NA
clone_size: many
cdr3_aa: CASSKEGRQNQPQHF
cdr3_nt: TGTGCCAGCAGCAAAGAGGGTAGGCAGAATCAGCCCCAGCATTTT

v_call: TRBV7-2
j_call: TRBJ1-3
cdr3_length: 14
d_call: NA
clone_size: few
cdr3_aa: CASSLPAGGNTIYF
cdr3_nt: TGTGCCAGCAGCTTACCCGCAGGGGGAAACACCATATATTTT

v_call: TRBV6-6
j_call: TRBJ1-1
cdr3_length: 15
d_call: NA
clone_size: few
cdr3_aa: CASSYHGGAGTEAFF
cdr3_nt: TGTGCCAGCAGTTACCATGGAGGAGCGGGCACTGAAGCTTTCTTT

v_call: TRBV18
j_call: TRBJ1-2
cdr3_length: 15
d_call: NA
clone_size: many
cdr3_aa: CASSPPGRDNYGYTF
cdr3_nt: TGTGCCAGCTCACCACCGGGGCGGGATAACTATGGCTACACCTTC

v_call: TRBV6-5
j_call: TRBJ1-2
cdr3_length: 13
d_call: NA
clone_size: many
cdr3_aa: CASSYSTAYGYTF
cdr3_nt: TGTGCCAGCAGTTACTCGACGGCCTATGGCTACACCTTC

v_call: TRBV2
j_call: TRBJ1-2
cdr3_length: 16
d_call: NA
clone_size: NA
cdr3_aa: CASSEAPGVAIYGYTF
cdr3_nt: TGTGCCAGCAGTGAAGCCCCCGGCGTGGCAATCTATGGCTACACCTTC

v_call: TRBV2
j_call: TRBJ2-7
cdr3_length: 15
d_call: TRBD1
clone_size: many
cdr3_aa: CASSMGFGQGYEQYF
cdr3_nt: TGTGCCAGCAGTATGGGTTTCGGACAGGGGTACGAGCAGTACTTC

v_call: TRBV11-2
j_call: TRBJ2-5
cdr3_length: 17
d_call: TRBD2
clone_size: NA
cdr3_aa: CVSSFRTSGGTLETQYF
cdr3_nt: TGTGTCAGCAGCTTCAGGACTAGCGGGGGGACTTTGGAGACCCAGTACTTC

v_call: TRBV5-4
j_call: TRBJ1-1
cdr3_length: 13
d_call: NA
clone_size: many
cdr3_aa: CASSLGSNTEAFF
cdr3_nt: TGTGCCAGCAGCTTGGGCAGCAACACTGAAGCTTTCTTT

v_call: TRBV5-1
j_call: TRBJ2-1
cdr3_length: 16
d_call: TRBD2
clone_size: many
cdr3_aa: CASSLVTASGAHEQFF
cdr3_nt: TGCGCCAGCAGCTTGGTCACGGCTAGCGGGGCCCATGAGCAGTTCTTC

v_call: TRBV28
j_call: TRBJ2-4
cdr3_length: 16
d_call: TRBD1
clone_size: many
cdr3_aa: CASSLDRGRAKNIQYF
cdr3_nt: TGTGCCAGCAGTCTGGACAGGGGTCGAGCCAAAAACATTCAGTACTTC

v_call: TRBV7-9
j_call: TRBJ1-5
cdr3_length: 15
d_call: TRBD1
clone_size: medium-sized
cdr3_aa: CASSGQGVRDQPQHF
cdr3_nt: TGTGCCAGCAGCGGACAGGGGGTAAGAGATCAGCCCCAGCATTTT

v_call: TRBV20-1
j_call: TRBJ1-4
cdr3_length: 13
d_call: NA
clone_size: many
cdr3_aa: CSARGDSIEKLFF
cdr3_nt: TGCAGTGCTAGAGGAGACAGTATCGAAAAACTGTTTTTT

v_call: TRBV20-1
j_call: TRBJ2-6
cdr3_length: 15
d_call: NA
clone_size: medium-sized
cdr3_aa: CSANSPLSGANVLTF
cdr3_nt: TGCAGTGCTAACTCCCCCCTCTCTGGGGCCAACGTCCTGACTTTC

v_call: TRBV30
j_call: TRBJ2-3
cdr3_length: 14
d_call: NA
clone_size: many
cdr3_aa: CAWSVGRGTDTQYF
cdr3_nt: TGTGCCTGGAGTGTCGGGCGGGGCACAGATACGCAGTATTTT

v_call: TRBV7-9
j_call: TRBJ2-1
cdr3_length: 15
d_call: NA
clone_size: medium-sized
cdr3_aa: CASSLGGSRDNEQFF
cdr3_nt: TGTGCCAGCAGCTTAGGGGGCTCGAGGGACAATGAGCAGTTCTTC

v_call: TRBV12-3/TRBV12-4
j_call: TRBJ1-2
cdr3_length: 15
d_call: NA
clone_size: many
cdr3_aa: CASSPTGRAKGGYTF
cdr3_nt: TGTGCCAGCAGTCCCACCGGAAGGGCGAAGGGTGGCTACACCTTC

v_call: TRBV6-2/TRBV6-3
j_call: TRBJ2-1
cdr3_length: 15
d_call: TRBD2
clone_size: many
cdr3_aa: CASSLAGGYYNEQFF
cdr3_nt: TGTGCCAGCAGCTTAGCGGGGGGCTATTACAATGAGCAGTTCTTC

v_call: TRBV7-9
j_call: TRBJ2-2
cdr3_length: 12
d_call: NA
clone_size: medium-sized
cdr3_aa: CASSRGTGELFF
cdr3_nt: TGTGCCAGCAGCCGTGGTACCGGGGAGCTGTTTTTT

v_call: TRBV20-1
j_call: TRBJ2-5
cdr3_length: 14
d_call: NA
clone_size: many
cdr3_aa: CSAFEDFLQETQYF
cdr3_nt: TGCAGTGCTTTCGAGGACTTCCTCCAAGAGACCCAGTACTTC

v_call: TRBV7-2
j_call: TRBJ2-2
cdr3_length: 16
d_call: TRBD2
clone_size: many
cdr3_aa: CASSSGLAGEVKELFF
cdr3_nt: TGTGCCAGCAGCTCCGGACTAGCGGGGGAGGTAAAGGAGCTGTTTTTT

v_call: TRBV4-1
j_call: TRBJ1-5
cdr3_length: 16
d_call: NA
clone_size: medium-sized
cdr3_aa: CASSQDPGNDHQPQHF
cdr3_nt: TGCGCCAGCAGCCAAGATCCAGGGAATGATCATCAGCCCCAGCATTTT

v_call: TRBV28
j_call: TRBJ2-4
cdr3_length: 15
d_call: TRBD1
clone_size: many
cdr3_aa: CASSSARQGRNIQYF
cdr3_nt: TGTGCCAGCAGTTCGGCGCGACAGGGTAGAAACATTCAGTACTTC

v_call: TRBV7-3
j_call: TRBJ1-2
cdr3_length: 15
d_call: NA
clone_size: many
cdr3_aa: CASSRDRRPNYGYTF
cdr3_nt: TGTGCCAGCAGCCGAGACAGGCGACCTAACTATGGCTACACCTTC

v_call: TRBV6-1
j_call: TRBJ1-6
cdr3_length: 17
d_call: NA
clone_size: many
cdr3_aa: CASSEVWAAKTNSPLHF
cdr3_nt: TGTGCCAGCAGTGAAGTATGGGCAGCTAAGACAAATTCACCCCTCCACTTT

v_call: TRBV7-6
j_call: TRBJ2-5
cdr3_length: 16
d_call: NA
clone_size: medium-sized
cdr3_aa: CASSPAWVLTQETQYF
cdr3_nt: TGTGCCAGCAGCCCAGCATGGGTTCTCACCCAAGAGACCCAGTACTTC

v_call: TRBV9
j_call: TRBJ2-7
cdr3_length: 15
d_call: TRBD2
clone_size: many
cdr3_aa: CASSVEAGGNYEQYF
cdr3_nt: TGTGCCAGCAGCGTAGAAGCGGGGGGGAACTACGAGCAGTACTTC

v_call: TRBV5-1
j_call: TRBJ2-4
cdr3_length: 14
d_call: TRBD1
clone_size: NA
cdr3_aa: CASTQTTGGNIQYF
cdr3_nt: TGCGCCAGCACCCAGACTACAGGGGGGAACATTCAGTACTTC

v_call: TRBV3-1
j_call: TRBJ2-7
cdr3_length: 13
d_call: TRBD1
clone_size: many
cdr3_aa: CASNLQGAYEQYF
cdr3_nt: TGTGCCAGCAATCTACAGGGGGCCTACGAGCAGTACTTC